This T cell receptor (beta chain) stems from a study of blood T cell repertoires in COVID-19. About the research overall: Samples taken during acute and convalescent COVID-19 were collected in the United States, Italy and Spain. From T cells, B-cell-depleted T cells, or PBMCs came the material, which was cDNA or gDNA.

This clone was counted only a few times. Repertoires were generated with immunoSEQ multiplex PCR, while TCRdb's copy carries only in-frame clones and drops some. Of about 98,000 clones in the sample, around nine tenths were seen once. The germline V and J ends were trimmed by 5 bases and 3 bases, with 18 bases remaining between them. This CDR3 has 15 amino acids. Germline V lookup: CDR1 SGHRS, CDR2 YFSETQ. The sequence was obtained from a man aged 45-65 years with acute or convalescent COVID-19. The chain recombines TRBV5-1 with TRBJ2-7; maybe TRBD2 (6 bases). Material: peripheral blood. For the CDR3, the DNA is TGCGCCAGCAGATCCGGGACTGGAAGATTCTACGAGCAGTACTTC. This sequence encodes CASRSGTGRFYEQYF.